This entry features one T cell receptor (beta chain) sequence. Sequencing was performed with immunoSEQ multiplex PCR; in TCRdb, only in-frame clones are kept and a portion is missing. Among over 25,000 clones, 70% to 90% were seen once, and the ten largest hold about 3.9%. This CDR3 has 12 amino acids. Germline CDR1 SEHNR, CDR2 FQNEAQ (reference sequence). V was shortened by 4 bases and J by 3 bases, with 7 bases between the two germline ends. These data are taken from a study of control samples from healthy donors and cancer patients. The sample comprised formalin-fixed, paraffin-embedded tissue. The clonotype originates from a female donor with melanoma. This chain uses TRBV7-9 with TRBJ2-7; D is undetermined. CDR3 sequence reads: CASSSVSYEQYF. CDR3 DNA: TGTGCCAGCAGCTCGGTTAGCTACGAGCAGTACTTC.